This T cell receptor beta chain was captured by sequencing in a study of T cells in localized non-small cell lung cancer. About this clone itself: Its antigen is still unknown.

Study-level results: Blood T cell density predicted longer survival; adjacent-lung clonality, shorter. Adjacent lung exhibited a median of 57 among the 100 most abundant tumor clones.

There are 15 residues in the CDR3. The germline gives CDR1 SQVTM, CDR2 ANQGSEA. V lost 0 bases and J lost 0, with 10 bases in between. TCRdb's table, derived via immunoSEQ multiplex PCR, lists solely in-frame clones and lacks some. The data hold 2,000 to 2,500 clones, with 20% to 25% observed a single time. The source is a man aged 40 to 75 with stage II squamous cell lung carcinoma. Sequenced material: normal lung tissue next to the tumor, taken before any cancer treatment. This chain uses TRBV29-1 with TRBJ2-3; D gene ambiguous. The chain's CDR3 is CSVEDMSDSTDTQYF. The CDR3 DNA reads TGCAGCGTTGAAGATATGTCGGACAGCACAGATACGCAGTATTTT.